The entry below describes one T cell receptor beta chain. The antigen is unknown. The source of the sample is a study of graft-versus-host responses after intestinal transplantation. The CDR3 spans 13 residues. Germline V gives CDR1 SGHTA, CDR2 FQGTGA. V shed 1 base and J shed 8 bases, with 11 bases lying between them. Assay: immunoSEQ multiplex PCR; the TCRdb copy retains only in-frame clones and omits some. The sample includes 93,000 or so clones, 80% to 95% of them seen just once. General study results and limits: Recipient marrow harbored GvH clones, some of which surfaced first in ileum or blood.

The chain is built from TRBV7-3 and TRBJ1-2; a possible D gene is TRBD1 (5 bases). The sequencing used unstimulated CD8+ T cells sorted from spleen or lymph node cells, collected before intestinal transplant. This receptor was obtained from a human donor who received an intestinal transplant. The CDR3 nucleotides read TGTGCCAGCAGCTTAAGTCCGACAGACGGCTACACCTTC. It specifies CASSLSPTDGYTF.